These 28 T cell receptor beta chains were sequenced from one sample in a study of blood T cell repertoires in COVID-19. Generated by immunoSEQ multiplex PCR, the TCRdb table keeps only in-frame clones and is missing some. The sample contains 300,000 to 450,000 clones, 85% of which appear only once. The source material was peripheral blood. The receptor source for this set is a woman aged 18 to 35 with acute or convalescent COVID-19.

This clone turned up a few times. The chain uses TRBV19 and TRBJ1-2; possible D gene TRBD1, 5 bases. Germline V gives CDR1 LNHDA, CDR2 SQIVND (reference sequence). V shed 5 bases and J shed 5 bases, with 21 bases lying between them. This CDR3 has 16 amino acids. CDR3 sequence (DNA): TGTGCCAGTAGTTTTCGTACAGGTCTTGATGGGTATGGCTACACCTTC. Its translation is CASSFRTGLDGYGYTF.

The chain uses TRBV19 and TRBJ1-4; 9 nucleotides line up with TRBD1. V lost 5 bases to trimming and J lost 8 bases; unmatched junction nucleotides: 6. The CDR3 covers 14 residues. Looked up from germline, CDR1 is LNHDA and CDR2 is SQIVND (reference sequence). CDR3 loop: CASSSGQGREKLFF. CDR3 DNA: TGTGCCAGTAGTTCAGGACAGGGGCGAGAAAAACTGTTTTTT.

The V and J genes are TRBV12-3 or TRBV12-4 and TRBJ1-2; D unresolved. There are 10 residues in the CDR3. The V gene lost 11 bases and the J gene lost 8 bases, with 12 bases spanning the gap. The CDR3 loop reads CAARLLGYTF. The CDR3 DNA reads TGTGCCGCGCGACTGTTGGGCTACACCTTC.

The genes are TRBV30 and TRBJ2-3, with a tentative D call TRBD2 (5 bases). CDR3 size: 14 residues. Germline assignment: CDR1 GTSNPN and CDR2 SVGIG (reference sequence). V dropped 2 bases and J dropped 2 bases, with 11 bases sitting between them. CDR3 sequence reads: CAWSSRLLTDTQYF. DNA for the CDR3: TGTGCCTGGAGTTCGAGACTACTCACAGATACGCAGTATTTT.

This chain links TRBV9 with TRBJ2-2; possible D gene TRBD1, 5 bases. Trimming took 3 bases from V and 0 from J, leaving 9 bases between them. CDR3 length equals 15 residues. Germline-derived CDR1 and CDR2 are SGDLS and YYNGEE. The CDR3 sequence is CASSADSPNTGELFF. The CDR3, as DNA: TGTGCCAGCAGCGCAGACAGCCCGAACACCGGGGAGCTGTTTTTT. The entire variable domain, with the rest obtained from reference TRBV9 and TRBJ2-2, is as follows: DSGVTQTPKHLITATGQRVTLRCSPRSGDLSVYWYQQSLDQGLQFLIQYYNGEERAKGNILERFSAQQFPDLHSELNLSSLELGDSALYFCASSADSPNTGELFFGEGSRLTVL.

The genes are TRBV6-6 and TRBJ2-1; 11 positions agree with TRBD2. This CDR3 region has 18 residues. The V gene end was trimmed by 5 bases and the J gene end by 8 bases; junction bases not matched to a gene: 17. Germline values: CDR1 MNHNY, CDR2 SVGAGI (reference sequence). The CDR3 DNA is TGTGCCAGCAGTCCTGGGGGGCTAGTTACTAGCGGGAGATATGAGCAGTTCTTC. Protein sequence: CASSPGGLVTSGRYEQFF.

This chain links TRBV6-2 or TRBV6-3 with TRBJ1-5, with 7 bases lining up with TRBD1. Losses at the gene ends were 3 bases for V and 5 bases for J; bases not matched to a gene: 7. Germline CDR1 reads MNHEY; CDR2 reads SVGEGT. The CDR3 contains 15 residues. CDR3 DNA sequence: TGTGCCAGCAGTTATTTGCGCAGGGGGGATCAGCCCCAGCATTTT. Translation: CASSYLRRGDQPQHF.

The J gene is TRBJ1-6, the V gene TRBV7-3, with 7 bases fitting TRBD1. Germline CDR1 and CDR2: SGHTA and FQGTGA. This CDR3 spans 13 amino acids. V lost 5 bases and J lost 7; bases outside the gene matches: 2. In nucleotides, the CDR3 is TGTGCCAGCAGCCAGGGGGTCAATTCACCCCTCCACTTT. It yields the protein CASSQGVNSPLHF.

The V gene is TRBV9, the J gene TRBJ2-7, with TRBD2 matching 9 bases. Germline CDR1 SGDLS, CDR2 YYNGEE. V gave up 0 bases and J gave up 3 bases; unmatched junction bases: 4. This CDR3 has 15 residues. Here the CDR3 reads CASSVGNSGSYEQYF. The DNA for the CDR3 is TGTGCCAGCAGCGTAGGGAATAGCGGGAGCTACGAGCAGTACTTC. The full variable domain, its missing parts supplied by reference TRBV9 and TRBJ2-7, is DSGVTQTPKHLITATGQRVTLRCSPRSGDLSVYWYQQSLDQGLQFLIQYYNGEERAKGNILERFSAQQFPDLHSELNLSSLELGDSALYFCASSVGNSGSYEQYFGPGTRLTVT.

J is TRBJ1-5 and V is TRBV2, with D possibly being TRBD1 (6 bases). The CDR3 contains 14 residues. The germline gives CDR1 SNHLY, CDR2 FYNNEI. Trimming left V 7 bases short and J 7 bases short, with 17 bases between. DNA for the CDR3: TGTGCCAGCACATCTGGAGGGGGAGGGCAGCCCCAGCATTTT. Translated, it gives CASTSGGGGQPQHF.

V and J are TRBV6-1 and TRBJ1-1; D is undetermined. Deletions cut 1 base from V and 0 bases from J, with 18 bases between. This CDR3 has 18 residues. Germline values: CDR1 MNHNS, CDR2 SASEGT. CDR3 loop: CASSEGWASPAMNTEAFF. CDR3 sequence (DNA): TGTGCCAGCAGTGAAGGCTGGGCATCCCCAGCTATGAACACTGAAGCTTTCTTT.

The table lists this clone with a count of one. The chain uses TRBV18 and TRBJ2-1; no reliable D call. CDR3 length: 12 residues. V was pared by 3 bases and J by 8 bases, with 8 bases between. The germline CDR1 and CDR2 sequences are KGHSH and LQKENI. CDR3 sequence reads: CASSPQSDEQFF. CDR3 nucleotide sequence: TGTGCCAGCTCACCTCAGAGCGATGAGCAGTTCTTC.

CDR3 in amino acids: CASRRQGNVGYGYTF. In DNA form, the CDR3 reads TGTGCCAGCAGGCGACAGGGGAATGTAGGCTATGGCTACACCTTC. The gene calls are TRBV27 and TRBJ1-2; 8 nucleotides agree with TRBD1. Germline assignment: CDR1 MNHEY and CDR2 SMNVEV (reference sequence). The length of the CDR3 is 15 residues. V gave up 6 bases and J gave up 4 bases; unmatched junction bases: 10.

The chain couples TRBV7-2 to TRBJ1-2; D might be TRBD1 (5 bases). Deletions cut 3 bases from V and 5 bases from J, with 7 bases between. The CDR3 covers 12 residues. Germline CDR1 reads SGHTA; CDR2 reads FQGNSA. The CDR3 spells CASSFQGYGYTF. Here the CDR3 DNA reads TGTGCCAGCAGCTTTCAGGGTTATGGCTACACCTTC.

V usage is TRBV11-2 and J usage is TRBJ1-2; 9 bases map to TRBD1. CDR3 length: 14 residues. Trimming took 7 bases from V and 2 from J; bases not matched to a gene: 5. Per germline, CDR1 SGHAT and CDR2 FQNNGV. In DNA form, the CDR3 reads TGTGCCAGCAACCAGGACAGGGGCAACTATGGCTACACCTTC. Translation: CASNQDRGNYGYTF.

CDR3 DNA sequence: TGTGCCACCAGTGGGGACAATAATCAGCCCCAGCATTTT. Protein: CATSGDNNQPQHF. The chain carries TRBV24-1 and TRBJ1-5, with D possibly being TRBD1 (6 bases). Germline CDR1 reads KGHDR; CDR2 reads SFDVKD. This CDR3 comprises 13 residues. V lost 5 bases to trimming and J lost 4 bases, with 8 bases between them.

The V gene is TRBV19, the J gene TRBJ1-5, with 7 bases fitting TRBD1. V shed 5 bases and J 7 bases; nucleotides not matched to a gene: 14. Germline CDR1 and CDR2: LNHDA and SQIVND (reference sequence). CDR3 length equals 16 residues. The DNA of the CDR3 is TGTGCCAGTAGTTCCCCGACAGGGCAATCAAGGCAGCCCCAGCATTTT. Amino acid sequence: CASSSPTGQSRQPQHF.

The V call is TRBV28, the J call TRBJ1-5; TRBD1 aligns across 12 bases. J was trimmed by 2 bases and V by 7 bases; bases with no gene match: 9. Germline CDR1 and CDR2: MDHEN and SYDVKM. This CDR3 is built from 17 residues. CDR3 loop: CASKGQGAGGGNQPQHF. The DNA of the CDR3 is TGTGCCAGCAAGGGACAGGGGGCAGGAGGGGGCAATCAGCCCCAGCATTTT.

This clone turned up a few times. The gene calls are TRBV27 and TRBJ1-2, with 7 nucleotides matching TRBD1. V shed 5 bases, J shed 1 base, and the junction held 4 bases outside the gene matches. Germline V gene sequence: CDR1 MNHEY, CDR2 SMNVEV (reference sequence). The CDR3 totals 14 residues. CDR3 loop: CASSQGQLNYGYTF. The CDR3 nucleotides are TGTGCCAGCAGTCAGGGACAGCTTAACTATGGCTACACCTTC.

This clone was detected only once. This chain connects TRBV3-1 (or the pseudogene TRBV3-2) to TRBJ1-1; 7 bases are shared with TRBD1. Unmatched junction bases numbered 6, after V lost 4 bases and J lost 7 bases. The CDR3 loop spans 13 amino acids. Germline values: CDR1 LGHDT, CDR2 YNNKEL (reference sequence). DNA of the CDR3: TGTGCCAGCAGCCCCTCGGGACAGCATGAAGCTTTCTTT. It codes for CASSPSGQHEAFF.

The chain combines TRBV5-6 with TRBJ1-2; 8 bases are shared with TRBD1. The V gene end was trimmed by 4 bases and the J gene end by 3 bases; junction bases not matched to a gene: 2. The CDR3 runs to 13 residues. Germline values: CDR1 SGHDT, CDR2 YYEEEE. CDR3 DNA sequence: TGTGCCAGCAGCCAGGACAGGGACTATGGCTACACCTTC. As protein: CASSQDRDYGYTF.

The rearrangement uses TRBV28 and TRBJ2-7; 7 bases align to TRBD2. The CDR3 consists of 12 residues. The V and J ends lost 8 bases and 1 base, in that order; junction bases with no gene match: 2. The germline V gene encodes CDR1 MDHEN and CDR2 SYDVKM. CDR3 nucleotides: TGTGCCAGCCTGGGGGGGTCCTACGAGCAGTACTTC. Translating it yields CASLGGSYEQYF.

The CDR3 DNA sequence: TGTGCCAGCAGCCCCCGCGGGGGAGGGTCCTACGAGCAGTACTTC. Its protein is CASSPRGGGSYEQYF. V gene TRBV14 combines with J gene TRBJ2-7; 7 nucleotides match TRBD2. The trim removed 4 bases at V and 1 base at J, leaving 7 bases unmatched. The germline gives CDR1 SGHDN, CDR2 FVKESK. CDR3 size: 15 residues.

CDR3: CASSLAPAGGTDTQYF. The DNA of the CDR3 is TGTGCCAGCAGCTTAGCGCCTGCGGGGGGCACAGATACGCAGTATTTT. The chain joins TRBV7-2 to TRBJ2-3; 7 bases fit TRBD2. The trim removed 0 bases at V and 1 base at J, leaving 4 bases unmatched. The CDR3 has 16 amino acids. Germline loops: CDR1 SGHTA, CDR2 FQGNSA.

V and J are TRBV10-1 and TRBJ2-1; D not certain. Between the trimmed V and J ends, which lost 2 bases and 0 bases, there was a span of 14 bases. Germline CDR1 and CDR2: WNHNN and SYGVQD (reference sequence). This CDR3 has 17 amino acids. The CDR3 spells CASSEGGHRSSYNEQFF. For the CDR3, the DNA is TGCGCCAGCAGTGAGGGTGGCCACCGGAGCTCCTACAATGAGCAGTTCTTC.

The sample holds one count of this clone. The genes are TRBV24-1 and TRBJ2-6, with unresolved D. This CDR3 contains 16 residues. CDR1 and CDR2 (germline): KGHDR, SFDVKD. V was clipped by 4 bases and J by 0 bases, with 9 bases between them. CDR3 sequence: CATSDPDSSGANVLTF. The CDR3 nucleotides are TGTGCCACCAGTGACCCAGACTCCTCTGGGGCCAACGTCCTGACTTTC.

The chain employs TRBV29-1 and TRBJ2-7; perhaps TRBD1 as D (5 bases). The CDR3 covers 13 residues. The V end was cut by 7 bases, the J end by 5 bases, with 18 bases between. Germline CDR1 reads SQVTM; CDR2 reads ANQGSEA. This chain's CDR3 is CSAEGADGDEQYF. For the CDR3, the DNA is TGCAGCGCCGAAGGGGCAGATGGAGACGAGCAGTACTTC.

The chain links TRBV5-6 to TRBJ1-1, with a tentative D call TRBD1 (6 bases). This CDR3 spans 14 amino acids. Trimming removed 4 bases at V and 3 bases at J, with 13 bases between. CDR1 and CDR2 from the germline V gene are SGHDT and YYEEEE. The DNA for the CDR3 is TGTGCCAGCAGCCCAGGGGCGTTATACACTGAAGCTTTCTTT. The encoded protein is CASSPGALYTEAFF.